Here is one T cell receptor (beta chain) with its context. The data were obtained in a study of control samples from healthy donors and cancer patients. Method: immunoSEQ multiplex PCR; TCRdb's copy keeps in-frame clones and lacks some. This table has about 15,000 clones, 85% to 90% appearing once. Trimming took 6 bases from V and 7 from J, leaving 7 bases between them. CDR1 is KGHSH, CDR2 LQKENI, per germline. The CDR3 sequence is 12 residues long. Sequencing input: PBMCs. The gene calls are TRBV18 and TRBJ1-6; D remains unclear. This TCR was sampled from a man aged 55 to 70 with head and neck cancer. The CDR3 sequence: CASSQVNSPLHF. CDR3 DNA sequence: TGTGCCAGCTCGCAAGTGAATTCACCCCTCCACTTT.